This TCR beta chain appears in the sequencing data of a study of blood T cell repertoires in COVID-19. Original handling: Scientists estimated how many nucleated cells there were by amplifying reference gene primers. Method: immunoSEQ multiplex PCR; TCRdb's copy keeps in-frame clones and lacks some. V and J calls and clone size are copied from that table; D and trimming were computed from the DNA. The repertoire holds some 270,000 clones, with 90% as singletons. Trimming at V came to 5 bases and at J to 1 base, leaving 5 bases not matched to a gene. CDR1 and CDR2 from the germline V gene are ENHRY and SYGVKD. The CDR3 sequence is 15 residues long.

The receptor's source is a woman in her sixties or seventies with COVID-19, enrolled during active disease. Sequencing used peripheral blood. This chain uses TRBV10-3 with TRBJ1-2, with 9 positions matching TRBD1. CDR3 bases: TGTGCCATCAGTCTACAGGGGGCGGGTAACTATGGCTACACCTTC. It is translated as CAISLQGAGNYGYTF.